This T cell receptor (beta chain) was observed in a study of blood T cell repertoires in COVID-19 (dated by TCRdb to 2020 to 2022). General notes on the study: The collaborator samples originated in the United States, Italy and Spain and spanned the acute and convalescent phases of COVID-19. The material from the prospective study consisted of cDNA or gDNA derived from T cells, B-cell-depleted T cells, or PBMCs. Where available, HLA class I and class II types were obtained from metadata supplied by the sample provider rather than from assay-based typing. The repertoires were released in a freely available public database meant as a resource for research on the immune response to SARS-CoV-2. Samples were obtained from the ongoing ImmuneRACE study (first 160 participants) and from over 1,000 subjects provided by 6 global collaborators. Nearly every sample came with metadata listing a de-identified subject ID, COVID-19 status, age in years and sex. The dataset comprised deeply sampled blood TCRbeta repertoires from subjects exposed to, actively infected with, or recovered from COVID-19. What the authors observed across the whole study: Clinical and demographic metadata were provided uncurated, with the amount varying by source and participant.

The immunoSEQ Assay, a bias-controlled multiplex PCR, was used to amplify TCRbeta CDR3 regions from genomic DNA. The source study handled its data this way. The number of nucleated cells in each sample was estimated from the amplification of reference gene primers within the assay. Sequence reads were collapsed and filtered to measure the absolute abundance of every unique TCRbeta CDR3 rearrangement. For each sample, productive Simpson clonality was calculated as the square root of Simpson's diversity index across productive rearrangements. The source is immuneACCESS, and TCRdb retained only in-frame sequences with V and J called. Part of the clones is not carried over; for the studies checked, unresolved V genes explain less than half of this, and the remainder is unexplained. V, J and clone size reflect that table, while D and trimming were determined from the DNA. This sample comprises about 220,000 clones, approximately 77% of them detected only once. The biggest ten clones account for approximately 3.8% of the sample.

To note about this clone: It lacks a known antigen. Base qualities are not recorded, but no much larger clone differs from it by a single base.

Whole blood was collected in K2EDTA tubes by collaborating institutions according to the institutions' own protocols. For TCRbeta analysis, collaborator samples were shipped as frozen whole blood, as isolated PBMCs, or as DNA extracted from either sample type. The CDR3 contains 15 residues, cysteine and phenylalanine counted. The DNA shown is the 45-base CDR3, in frame from base 1. According to the germline V gene, CDR1 reads SGHTS and CDR2 reads YDEGEE. V and J are truncated by 0 bases and 0 bases respectively, leaving an intervening sequence of 9 bases. The sequence is built from TRBV5-8 and TRBJ1-1; the D gene cannot be named for sure. Source material: peripheral blood. The receptor's source is a woman older than 75 with acute or convalescent COVID-19. DNA sequence: TGTGCCAGCAGCTTGGGAGGCGGCTTGAACACTGAAGCTTTCTTT. Its amino acids are CASSLGGGLNTEAFF.